The following is a T cell receptor beta chain sequence with its context. The data stem from a study of blood T cell repertoires in COVID-19. For the study at large: Sources were T cells, B-cell-depleted T cells, or PBMCs; the material itself was cDNA or gDNA.

The assay was immunoSEQ multiplex PCR, and TCRdb's table has in-frame clones only and misses some. This table has hundreds of thousands of clones, around 90% appearing once. The CDR3 loop spans 15 amino acids. Germline V gives CDR1 SGDLS, CDR2 YYNGEE. The J segment lost 1 base and the V segment lost 4 bases, leaving 4 bases of the junction unmatched. Recruits, aged roughly 18 to 89 years, lived in 20 to 30 US areas. Participants were placed into cohorts based on the clinical history they reported. Two negative PCRs, clearance, or symptom resolution characterized the recovered Cohort 3 donors. Material for sequencing was PBMCs or T cells enriched from blood (not recorded which). The chain links TRBV9 to TRBJ1-2, with TRBD1 matching 10 bases. The clonotype was recovered from a woman between 25 and 40 years old who had recovered from COVID-19. The CDR3 bases are TGTGCCAGCAGCAAGACAGGGGGCAGTAACTATGGCTACACCTTC. Amino acids: CASSKTGGSNYGYTF.